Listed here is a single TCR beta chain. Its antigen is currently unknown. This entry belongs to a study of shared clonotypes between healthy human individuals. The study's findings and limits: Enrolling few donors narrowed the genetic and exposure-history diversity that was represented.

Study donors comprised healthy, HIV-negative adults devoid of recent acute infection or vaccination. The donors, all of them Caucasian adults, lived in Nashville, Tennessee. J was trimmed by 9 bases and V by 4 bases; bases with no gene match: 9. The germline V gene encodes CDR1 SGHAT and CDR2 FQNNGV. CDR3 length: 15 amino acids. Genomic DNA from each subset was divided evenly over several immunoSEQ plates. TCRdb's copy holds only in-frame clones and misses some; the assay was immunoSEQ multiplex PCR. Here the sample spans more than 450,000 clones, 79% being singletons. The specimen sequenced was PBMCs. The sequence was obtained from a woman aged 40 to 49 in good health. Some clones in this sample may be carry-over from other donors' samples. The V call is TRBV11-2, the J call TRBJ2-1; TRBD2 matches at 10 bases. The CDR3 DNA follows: TGTGCCAGCAGCTCGGGGACTAGCGTGGTCGGTGAGCAGTTCTTC. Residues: CASSSGTSVVGEQFF.